These 17 T cell receptor beta chains were all obtained from the same sample, sequenced in a study of blood T cell repertoires in COVID-19. TCRdb's copy holds only in-frame clones and misses some; the assay was immunoSEQ multiplex PCR. Found here are about 160,000 clones, 80% of them singletons; the top ten hold 3% to 3.5%. Sequencing was performed on PBMCs or T cells enriched from blood (not recorded which). The source is a woman aged 60-70 years who had recovered from COVID-19.

The genes are TRBV2 and TRBJ2-2; 7 nucleotides align to TRBD1. Germline V lookup: CDR1 SNHLY, CDR2 FYNNEI. The CDR3 covers 13 residues. V dropped 6 bases and J dropped 7; count of bases not matched to a gene: 5. The CDR3 here is CASRSQGSGELFF. The CDR3 bases are TGTGCCAGCAGATCACAGGGGAGCGGGGAGCTGTTTTTT.

This clone was seen once. The chain recombines TRBV6-1 with TRBJ1-3, with unresolved D. Between the trimmed V and J ends, which lost 6 bases and 0 bases, there was a span of 15 bases. Germline V lookup: CDR1 MNHNS, CDR2 SASEGT. The CDR3 is 16 residues long. The chain's CDR3 is CASREKETFSGNTIYF. CDR3 coding DNA: TGTGCCAGCAGGGAAAAGGAGACCTTCTCTGGAAACACCATATATTTT.

The chain combines TRBV18 with TRBJ2-2; a possible D gene is TRBD1 (6 bases). CDR3 size: 15 residues. In germline, CDR1 is KGHSH, CDR2 LQKENI. The germline V and J ends were trimmed by 1 base and 8 bases, with 14 bases remaining between them. Here the CDR3 DNA reads TGTGCCAGCTCACCACAGGACAGTAGCTTTGGGGAGCTGTTTTTT. It yields the protein CASSPQDSSFGELFF. Variable domain in full (rest from reference TRBV18 and TRBJ2-2): NAGVMQNPRHLVRRRGQEARLRCSPMKGHSHVYWYRQLPEEGLKFMVYLQKENIIDESGMPKERFSAEFPKEGPSILRIQQVVRGDSAAYFCASSPQDSSFGELFFGEGSRLTVL.

The gene calls are TRBV5-1 and TRBJ2-5; 12 nucleotides agree with TRBD2. The germline CDR1 and CDR2 sequences are SGHRS and YFSETQ. The CDR3 has 16 amino acids. Germline trimming cut 0 bases from V and 5 bases from J; bases unmatched to any gene: 5. The CDR3 here is CASSLGTSGETETQYF. The DNA of the CDR3 is TGCGCCAGCAGCTTGGGGACTAGCGGGGAGACGGAGACCCAGTACTTC.

The chain employs TRBV5-1 and TRBJ2-3, with 12 bases lining up with TRBD2. In germline, CDR1 is SGHRS, CDR2 YFSETQ. The CDR3 contains 17 residues. J gave up 0 bases and V 4 bases, and 6 bases lay outside the gene matches. The CDR3 DNA reads TGCGCCAGCAGCGTCCTGACTAGCGGGGGAAGCACAGATACGCAGTATTTT. Encoded protein: CASSVLTSGGSTDTQYF.

The rearrangement joins TRBV19 to TRBJ1-6; D perhaps matches TRBD1 (5 bases). CDR3 length: 12 amino acids. Trimming stripped 3 bases from V and 15 bases from J, with 12 bases between. Looked up from germline, CDR1 is LNHDA and CDR2 is SQIVND (reference sequence). CDR3 residues: CASSIGPGILHF. As DNA, the CDR3 is TGTGCCAGTAGTATCGGGCCAGGGATCCTCCACTTT.

V usage is TRBV3-1 (or the pseudogene TRBV3-2) and J usage is TRBJ2-7, with D maybe TRBD1 (5 bases). V shed 1 base and J shed 2 bases, with 12 bases lying between them. This CDR3 contains 15 residues. Germline CDR1 is LGHDT and CDR2 is YNNKEL (reference sequence). This CDR3 reads CASSQGWGGPYEQYF. CDR3 in DNA: TGTGCCAGCAGCCAAGGGTGGGGCGGCCCCTACGAGCAGTACTTC.

This clone was seen a single time. The chain couples TRBV7-9 to TRBJ2-1; 7 nucleotides agree with TRBD2. CDR3 length: 16 residues. In germline, CDR1 is SEHNR, CDR2 FQNEAQ (reference sequence). Germline trimming cut 2 bases from V and 0 bases from J; bases unmatched to any gene: 4. The CDR3: CASSLCQRDSYNEQFF. The CDR3 bases are TGTGCCAGCAGCTTATGTCAGCGGGACTCCTACAATGAGCAGTTCTTC. The full variable domain, in which reference TRBV7-9 and TRBJ2-1 provide the parts outside the CDR3, is DTGVSQNPRHKITKRGQNVTFRCDPISEHNRLYWYRQTLGQGPEFLTYFQNEAQLEKSRLLSDRFSAERPKGSFSTLEIQRTEQGDSAMYLCASSLCQRDSYNEQFFGPGTRLTVL.

The chain uses TRBV6-5 and TRBJ1-1, with 10 bases that match TRBD1. The CDR3 is 15 residues long. The junction had 8 bases not matched to a gene; V was cut back by 8 bases and J by 2 bases. The germline gives CDR1 MNHEY, CDR2 SVGAGI. DNA of the CDR3: TGTGCCAGCCGACAGGGGGCTTATGGAAACACTGAAGCTTTCTTT. This translates into CASRQGAYGNTEAFF.

This clone was seen a handful of times. The same CDR3 arises from other DNA sequences in this sample as well. This chain uses TRBV5-5 with TRBJ2-7, with 8 bases matching TRBD2. The CDR3 spans 16 residues. Germline assignment: CDR1 SGHKS and CDR2 YYEKEE (reference sequence). J gave up 2 bases and V 4 bases, and 11 bases lay outside the gene matches. CDR3 amino acids: CASSPEPLGRAYEQYF. DNA of the CDR3: TGTGCCAGCAGCCCAGAACCCCTCGGGAGGGCCTACGAGCAGTACTTC.

This clone was seen only a few times. The chain joins TRBV18 to TRBJ2-7; tentative D call: TRBD1 (7 bases). The CDR3 is 14 residues long. V dropped 5 bases and J dropped 4 bases, with 15 bases sitting between them. Looked up from germline, CDR1 is KGHSH and CDR2 is LQKENI. CDR3 in DNA: TGTGCCAGCTCATCCAGGGGGGTCTCGTACGAGCAGTACTTC. The encoded protein is CASSSRGVSYEQYF.

The V and J genes are TRBV2 and TRBJ1-5; 8 bases align to TRBD1. CDR1 SNHLY and CDR2 FYNNEI come from the germline V gene. V shed 5 bases and J 1 base; nucleotides not matched to a gene: 7. The CDR3 has 16 amino acids. CDR3 DNA sequence: TGTGCCAGCAGTTGGGACAGGCCGTCGAGCAATCAGCCCCAGCATTTT. Amino acid sequence: CASSWDRPSSNQPQHF. Supplemented by reference TRBV2 and TRBJ1-5, the full variable domain reads EPEVTQTPSHQVTQMGQEVILRCVPISNHLYFYWYRQILGQKVEFLVSFYNNEISEKSEIFDDQFSVERPDGSNFTLKIRSTKLEDSAMYFCASSWDRPSSNQPQHFGDGTRLSIL.

V usage is TRBV28 and J usage is TRBJ1-1; the D gene is possibly TRBD1 (6 bases). Germline CDR1 reads MDHEN; CDR2 reads SYDVKM. The CDR3 runs to 14 residues. V shed 8 bases and J shed 3 bases, with 16 bases lying between them. The CDR3 DNA is TGTGCCAGCTCCAGCGGGGGGGCCGACACTGAAGCTTTCTTT. Translated, it gives CASSSGGADTEAFF.

This chain links TRBV18 with TRBJ2-3, with D perhaps matching TRBD2 (6 bases). The CDR3 covers 19 residues. Trimming stripped 3 bases from V and 0 bases from J, with 22 bases between. Germline V gene sequence: CDR1 KGHSH, CDR2 LQKENI. CDR3 bases: TGTGCCAGCTCACCGCTGCCGGGTAGCGGAGCAACTAGCACAGATACGCAGTATTTT. Amino acids: CASSPLPGSGATSTDTQYF.

The CDR3 coding sequence is TGTGCCAGTAGCCAGGGGAGATGGAACACTGAAGCTTTCTTT. Its protein is CASSQGRWNTEAFF. The chain couples TRBV19 to TRBJ1-1, with D tentatively TRBD1 (6 bases). V was trimmed by 6 bases and J by 1 base, leaving 12 bases between them. CDR3 length equals 14 residues. Germline V gene sequence: CDR1 LNHDA, CDR2 SQIVND (reference sequence).

V is TRBV5-4 and J is TRBJ1-3, with a tentative D call TRBD1 (6 bases). CDR1 and CDR2 (germline): SGHNT, YYREEE (reference sequence). Trimming shortened V by 4 bases and J by 0 bases, and 11 bases separated the two germline ends. The CDR3 totals 15 residues. The CDR3 bases are TGTGCCAGCAGCGGAGACAGGATCTCTGGAAACACCATATATTTT. This encodes CASSGDRISGNTIYF.

This clone was seen a single time. The genes are TRBV11-2 and TRBJ2-1; 10 positions match TRBD2. Germline V gene sequence: CDR1 SGHAT, CDR2 FQNNGV. This CDR3 contains 15 residues. V shed 5 bases, J shed 8 bases, and the junction held 9 bases outside the gene matches. The CDR3 spells CASSQSGGAMDEQFF. CDR3 in DNA: TGTGCCAGCAGCCAAAGCGGGGGGGCTATGGATGAGCAGTTCTTC.